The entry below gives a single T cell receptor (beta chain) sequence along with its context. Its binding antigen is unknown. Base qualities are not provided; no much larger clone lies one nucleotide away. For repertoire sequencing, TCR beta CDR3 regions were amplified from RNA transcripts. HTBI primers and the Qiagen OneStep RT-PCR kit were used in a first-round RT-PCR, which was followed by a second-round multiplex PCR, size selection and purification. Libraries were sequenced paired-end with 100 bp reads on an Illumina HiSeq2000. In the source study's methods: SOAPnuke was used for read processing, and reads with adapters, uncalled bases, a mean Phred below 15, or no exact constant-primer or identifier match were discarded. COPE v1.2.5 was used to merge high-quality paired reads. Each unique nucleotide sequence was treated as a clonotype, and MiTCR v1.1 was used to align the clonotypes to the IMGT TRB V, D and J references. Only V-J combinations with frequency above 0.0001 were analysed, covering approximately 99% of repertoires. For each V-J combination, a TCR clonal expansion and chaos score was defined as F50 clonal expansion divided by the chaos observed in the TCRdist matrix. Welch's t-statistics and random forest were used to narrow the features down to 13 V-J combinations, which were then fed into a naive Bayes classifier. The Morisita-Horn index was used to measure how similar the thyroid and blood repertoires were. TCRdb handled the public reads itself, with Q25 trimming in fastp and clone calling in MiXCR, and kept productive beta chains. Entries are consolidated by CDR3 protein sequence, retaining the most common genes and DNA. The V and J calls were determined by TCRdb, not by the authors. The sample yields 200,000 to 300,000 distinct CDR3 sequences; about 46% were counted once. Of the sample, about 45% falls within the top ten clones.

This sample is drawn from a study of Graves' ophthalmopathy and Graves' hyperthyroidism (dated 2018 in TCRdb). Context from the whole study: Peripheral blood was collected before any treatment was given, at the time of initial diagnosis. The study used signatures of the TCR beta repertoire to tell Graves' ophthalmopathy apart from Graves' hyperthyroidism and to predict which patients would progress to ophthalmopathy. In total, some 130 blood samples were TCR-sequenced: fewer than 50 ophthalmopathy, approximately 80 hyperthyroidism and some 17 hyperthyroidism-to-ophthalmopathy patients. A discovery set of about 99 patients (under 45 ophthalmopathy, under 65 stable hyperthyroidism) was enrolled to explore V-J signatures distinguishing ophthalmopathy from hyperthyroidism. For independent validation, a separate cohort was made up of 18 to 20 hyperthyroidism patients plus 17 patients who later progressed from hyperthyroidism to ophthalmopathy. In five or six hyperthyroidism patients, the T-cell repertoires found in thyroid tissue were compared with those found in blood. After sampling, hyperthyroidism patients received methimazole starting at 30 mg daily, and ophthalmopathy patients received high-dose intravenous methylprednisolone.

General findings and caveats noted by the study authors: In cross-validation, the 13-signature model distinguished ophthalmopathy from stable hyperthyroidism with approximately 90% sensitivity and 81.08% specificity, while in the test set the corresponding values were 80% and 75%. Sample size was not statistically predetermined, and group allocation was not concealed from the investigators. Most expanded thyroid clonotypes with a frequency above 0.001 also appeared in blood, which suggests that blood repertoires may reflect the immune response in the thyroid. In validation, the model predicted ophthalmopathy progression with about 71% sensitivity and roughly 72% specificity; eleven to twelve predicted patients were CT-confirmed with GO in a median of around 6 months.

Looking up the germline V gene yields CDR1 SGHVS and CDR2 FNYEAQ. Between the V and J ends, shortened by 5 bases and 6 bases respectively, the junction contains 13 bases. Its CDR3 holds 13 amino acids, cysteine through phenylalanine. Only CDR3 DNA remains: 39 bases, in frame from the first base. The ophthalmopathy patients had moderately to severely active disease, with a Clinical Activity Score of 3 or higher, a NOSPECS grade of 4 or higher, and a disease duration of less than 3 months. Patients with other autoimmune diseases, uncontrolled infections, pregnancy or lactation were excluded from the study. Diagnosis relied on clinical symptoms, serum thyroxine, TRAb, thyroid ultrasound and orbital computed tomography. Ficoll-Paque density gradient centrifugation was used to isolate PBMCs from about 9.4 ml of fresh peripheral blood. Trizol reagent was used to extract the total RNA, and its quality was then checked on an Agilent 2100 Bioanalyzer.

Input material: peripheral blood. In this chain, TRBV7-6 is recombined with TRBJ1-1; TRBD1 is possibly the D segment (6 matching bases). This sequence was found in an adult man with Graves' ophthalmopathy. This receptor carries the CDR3 CASSRTGIAEAFF. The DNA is TGTGCCAGCAGCAGAACAGGGATTGCTGAAGCTTTCTTT.